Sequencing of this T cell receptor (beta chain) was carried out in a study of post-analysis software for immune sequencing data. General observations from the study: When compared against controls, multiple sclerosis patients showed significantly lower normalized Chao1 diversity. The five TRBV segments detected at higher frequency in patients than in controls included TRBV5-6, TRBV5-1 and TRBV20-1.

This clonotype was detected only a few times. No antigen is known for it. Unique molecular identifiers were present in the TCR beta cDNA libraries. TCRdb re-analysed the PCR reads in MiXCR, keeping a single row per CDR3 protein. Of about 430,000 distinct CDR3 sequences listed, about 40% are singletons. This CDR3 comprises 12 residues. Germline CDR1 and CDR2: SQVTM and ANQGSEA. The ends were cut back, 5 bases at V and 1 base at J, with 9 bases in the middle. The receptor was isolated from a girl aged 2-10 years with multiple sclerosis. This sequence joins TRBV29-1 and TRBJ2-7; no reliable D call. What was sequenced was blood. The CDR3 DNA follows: TGCAGCGTTTTGGGCGGTTCCTACGAGCAGTACTTC. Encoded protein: CSVLGGSYEQYF.